These 10 T cell receptor beta chains were sequenced from one sample in a study of regulatory T cells in long-lasting Graves disease. According to the study, TCR beta libraries were built with iRepertoire HTBI primers and CDR3-region Arm-PCR. TCRdb fed the multiplex PCR reads into MiXCR, producing one record per CDR3 protein. The profile covers a few hundred thousand distinct CDR3 sequences, with less than 25% appearing a single time and approximately 14% taken by the ten largest. Time point: persistent/refractory GD, antithyroid drugs over 5 years with positive TRAb. Isolated PBMC RNA provided the starting material for the TCR library. The sample was peripheral blood mononuclear cells (PBMCs), taken when the disease was refractory, from a patient treated with antithyroid drugs. Source of these receptors: a female donor with Graves disease.

This clonotype was observed a handful of times. The chain employs TRBV5-1 and TRBJ2-6; D unresolved. Germline CDR1 is SGHRS and CDR2 is YFSETQ. Trimming left V 0 bases short and J 2 bases short, with 18 bases between. This CDR3 contains 19 residues. The CDR3 DNA reads as TGCGCCAGCAGCTTGGGCCGCACCTCCTTAGGCACTGGGGCCAACGTCCTGACTTTC. This sequence encodes CASSLGRTSLGTGANVLTF.

The chain carries TRBV28 and TRBJ1-6; 7 bases agree with TRBD1. V lost 2 bases and J lost 7; bases outside the gene matches: 8. Germline lookup yields CDR1 MDHEN and CDR2 SYDVKM. This CDR3 region has 16 residues. For the CDR3, the DNA is TGTGCCAGCAGTTTAGAACGGACAGGAAGAAATTCACCCCTCCACTTT. Amino acid sequence: CASSLERTGRNSPLHF.

This clonotype came up a few times. V usage is TRBV5-1 and J usage is TRBJ2-7; tentatively, D is TRBD1 (6 bases). The CDR3 length is 14 residues. Trimming stripped 4 bases from V and 0 bases from J, with 11 bases between. Looked up from germline, CDR1 is SGHRS and CDR2 is YFSETQ. Here the CDR3 reads CASSRDTLSYEQYF. CDR3 nucleotide sequence: TGCGCCAGCAGCCGGGACACCCTCTCCTACGAGCAGTACTTC.

This clonotype showed up just a few times. The chain has TRBV6-1 and TRBJ2-2, with D possibly matching TRBD2 (5 bases). CDR1 is MNHNS and CDR2 is SASEGT in the germline V gene. Between the trimmed V and J ends, which lost 5 bases and 6 bases, there was a span of 16 bases. The CDR3 is 15 amino acids. The CDR3: CASSTRAQLAGELFF. In nucleotides, the CDR3 is TGTGCCAGCAGTACGCGGGCCCAGTTGGCCGGGGAGCTGTTTTTT.

In the case of this clonotype: A far bigger clonotype differs at one base, so this is likely a read error. The genes are TRBV6-6 and TRBJ1-6; no reliable D call. Trimming left V 0 bases short and J 9 bases short, with 12 bases between. The CDR3 sequence is 15 residues long. From germline, CDR1 is MNHNY and CDR2 SVGAGI (reference sequence). The CDR3 DNA is TGTGCCAGCAGTTACTCGATTGAAGCCGGTTCACCCCTCCACTTT. Protein sequence: CASSYSIEAGSPLHF.

This clonotype was observed many times. CDR3 protein: CASSEWRGNNGYTF. In nucleotides, the CDR3 is TGTGCCAGCAGTGAGTGGAGGGGGAACAATGGCTACACCTTC. This rearrangement joins TRBV2 to TRBJ1-2; tentative D call: TRBD1 (6 bases). Germline CDR1 SNHLY, CDR2 FYNNEI. The V gene lost 3 bases and the J gene lost 6 bases, with 14 bases spanning the gap. The CDR3 sequence is 14 residues long.

This clonotype occurred many times. The chain carries TRBV12-3 or TRBV12-4 and TRBJ1-1, with TRBD1 identical over 9 bases. Trimming took 4 bases from V and 2 from J; bases not matched to a gene: 8. The CDR3 consists of 16 residues. CDR3 in DNA: TGTGCCAGCAGTTCCATAACAGGGGGCGGAAACACTGAAGCTTTCTTT. As protein: CASSSITGGGNTEAFF.

J is TRBJ2-5 and V is TRBV6-2 or TRBV6-3, with 9 bases fitting TRBD2. V shed 7 bases and J 4 bases; nucleotides not matched to a gene: 10. The CDR3 runs 15 residues. Germline V gene data show CDR1 as MNHEY and CDR2 as SVGEGT. CDR3 in DNA: TGTGCCAGCACTCGTACTAGCGGGCCTGTAGAGACCCAGTACTTC. Protein: CASTRTSGPVETQYF.

This clonotype was seen a handful of times. The rearrangement uses TRBV14 and TRBJ2-2, with 9 bases that match TRBD2. Per germline, CDR1 SGHDN and CDR2 FVKESK. V dropped 3 bases and J dropped 4; count of bases not matched to a gene: 6. CDR3 length: 16 amino acids. Here the CDR3 DNA reads TGTGCCAGCAGCCACGGTGCAGCGGGAGGCACCGGGGAGCTGTTTTTT. The encoded protein is CASSHGAAGGTGELFF.

The V call is TRBV3-1, the J call TRBJ1-2; unclear D gene. V was pared by 0 bases and J by 8 bases, with 13 bases between. Germline V gene data show CDR1 as LGHDT and CDR2 as YNNKEL (reference sequence). This CDR3 contains 14 residues. CDR3 region: CASSQDLGVEGYTF. In DNA form, the CDR3 reads TGTGCCAGCAGCCAAGATCTGGGAGTGGAAGGCTACACCTTC.